This record covers a single T cell receptor beta chain. Original data processing: Estimates of nucleated cell counts were drawn from the amplification of reference gene primers. Data came from immunoSEQ multiplex PCR; TCRdb stores just in-frame clones and leaves some out. From that table come the V and J calls and clone size; the DNA was used to work out D and trimming. In the table there are hundreds of thousands of clones, 70% to 90% of which are singletons. This study enrolled people aged about 18 to 100 from roughly 22 US geographic areas. This entry is derived from a study of blood T cell repertoires in COVID-19. The CDR3 sequence is 13 residues long. Trimming took 9 bases from V and 0 from J, leaving 10 bases between them. Germline CDR1 reads SGHKS; CDR2 reads YYEKEE (reference sequence).

The clonotype comes from a woman aged 18-35 years with acute COVID-19. The chain recombines TRBV5-5 with TRBJ2-1; D gene ambiguous. The source material was PBMCs or T cells enriched from blood (not recorded which). CDR3 region: CATSSSSYNEQFF. The CDR3 nucleotides read TGTGCCACCTCGTCCAGCTCCTACAATGAGCAGTTCTTC.